This T cell receptor beta chain is drawn from a study of cytotoxic CD8 clonotypes in ibrutinib-treated CLL. The CDR3 sequence is 17 residues long. CDR1 and CDR2 from the germline V gene are SNHLY and FYNNEI. The J segment lost 5 bases and the V segment lost 1 base, leaving 14 bases of the junction unmatched. Sequencing was performed with immunoSEQ multiplex PCR; in TCRdb, only in-frame clones are kept and a portion is missing. The sample carries about 200,000 clones, approximately 79% recorded once. The receptor was isolated from a human donor with chronic lymphocytic leukemia. The sample consisted of PBMCs, taken after 12 months of ibrutinib treatment. The rearrangement links TRBV2 to TRBJ2-7; 7 nucleotides align to TRBD2. CDR3 nucleotide sequence: TGTGCCAGCAGTGAAGGGGAGGGAGGGCGAACAGGCGACGAGCAGTACTTC. Amino acids: CASSEGEGGRTGDEQYF.